The 21 T cell receptor beta chains below were found in one sample sequenced in a study of monozygotic twins with inflammatory bowel disease. TCRdb processed the 5' RACE reads again and assigns one entry to each CDR3 protein, with no DNA. The sample yields about 420,000 distinct CDR3 sequences, of which the top ten take up around 2.3%. The sample consisted of blood. These receptors originate from a human donor with ulcerative colitis or Crohn's disease, or a healthy co-twin of an affected twin (not recorded which).

The chain combines TRBV10-3 with TRBJ2-2; as DNA is missing, the TRBD1 call by TCRdb cannot be tested. The CDR3 length is 14 residues. CDR1 is ENHRY, CDR2 SYGVKD, per germline. The CDR3 sequence: CAIRGLADTGELFF.

The rearrangement joins TRBV28 to TRBJ2-7; no DNA is available, so the TRBD1 call from TCRdb remains unchecked. Germline V gene data show CDR1 as MDHEN and CDR2 as SYDVKM. This CDR3 spans 15 amino acids. CDR3 sequence reads: CASTRPGQGTHEQYF.

CDR3 sequence: CASGGGTENSPLHF. This chain links TRBV19 with TRBJ1-6; as DNA is missing, the TRBD1 call by TCRdb cannot be tested. In germline, CDR1 is LNHDA, CDR2 SQIVND (reference sequence). This CDR3 is built from 14 residues. Filled out from reference TRBV19 and TRBJ1-6, the complete variable domain reads DGGITQSPKYLFRKEGQNVTLSCEQNLNHDAMYWYRQDPGQGLRLIYYSQIVNDFQKGDIAEGYSVSREKKESFPLTVTSAQKNPTAFYLCASGGGTENSPLHFGNGTRLTVT.

The CDR3 is CSARKGLQTGELFF. The rearrangement links TRBV20-1 to TRBJ2-2; TCRdb's D call of TRBD1 is untestable without DNA. In germline, CDR1 is DFQATT, CDR2 SNEGSKA (reference sequence). The CDR3 length is 14 residues.

This chain uses TRBV11-2 with TRBJ2-1; without DNA, the TCRdb call of TRBD2 cannot be checked. The V gene's germline CDR1 is SGHAT and CDR2 FQNNGV. The CDR3 covers 12 residues. CDR3 residues: CASSTLGTRQFF.

This CDR3 is CASSIGRGTRAKNIQYF. The V and J genes are TRBV19 and TRBJ2-4; TCRdb names TRBD1, which stays unverified in the absence of DNA. Germline values: CDR1 LNHDA, CDR2 SQIVND (reference sequence). CDR3 size: 17 residues.

The CDR3 is CASRGFRDFTYNEQFF. The chain links TRBV6-2 or TRBV6-3 to TRBJ2-1; TCRdb designates TRBD2, a call that cannot be tested without DNA. Germline values: CDR1 MNHEY, CDR2 SVGEGT. The CDR3 extends over 16 amino acids.

The chain joins TRBV7-9 to TRBJ2-1; as DNA is missing, the TRBD2 call by TCRdb cannot be tested. Germline V gene lookup returns CDR1 SEHNR and CDR2 FQNEAQ (reference sequence). The CDR3 has 13 residues. CDR3 protein: CASSLLAPVEQFF.

The chain carries TRBV3-1 and TRBJ2-2; TCRdb's assignment of TRBD2 cannot be checked, as there is no DNA. The CDR3 covers 15 residues. Germline CDR1 and CDR2: LGHDT and YNNKEL (reference sequence). The CDR3 sequence is CASSPRPGLAGELFF.

The chain joins TRBV5-5 to TRBJ1-1. The CDR3 sequence is 15 residues long. Germline CDR1 and CDR2: SGHKS and YYEKEE (reference sequence). CDR3 sequence reads: CASSPGRGWDTEAFF. Using reference TRBV5-5 and TRBJ1-1 for the parts outside the CDR3, the full variable domain is DAGVTQSPTHLIKTRGQQVTLRCSPISGHKSVSWYQQVLGQGPQFIFQYYEKEERGRGNFPDRFSARQFPNYSSELNVNALLLGDSALYLCASSPGRGWDTEAFFGQGTRLTVV.

The rearrangement links TRBV7-2 to TRBJ2-1; TCRdb indicates TRBD1, and absent DNA this call remains unverified. The CDR3 is 16 residues long. CDR1 SGHTA and CDR2 FQGNSA come from the germline V gene. CDR3: CASSFTDRGRIDEQFF. The entire variable domain, with the rest obtained from reference TRBV7-2 and TRBJ2-1, is as follows: GAGVSQSPSNKVTEKGKDVELRCDPISGHTALYWYRQSLGQGLEFLIYFQGNSAPDKSGLPSDRFSAERTGGSVSTLTIQRTQQEDSAVYLCASSFTDRGRIDEQFFGPGTRLTVL.

The chain joins TRBV5-1 to TRBJ2-3; TCRdb lists TRBD1, though no DNA is available to test this call. Germline values: CDR1 SGHRS, CDR2 YFSETQ. The CDR3 contains 14 residues. The CDR3 is CASSSRQGPDTQYF.

This chain links TRBV5-1 with TRBJ2-7. The germline CDR1 and CDR2 sequences are SGHRS and YFSETQ. The CDR3 sequence is 13 residues long. The CDR3: CASSAGSSYEQYF. The entire variable domain, with the rest obtained from reference TRBV5-1 and TRBJ2-7, is as follows: KAGVTQTPRYLIKTRGQQVTLSCSPISGHRSVSWYQQTPGQGLQFLFEYFSETQRNKGNFPGRFSGRQFSNSRSEMNVSTLELGDSALYLCASSAGSSYEQYFGPGTRLTVT.

The chain recombines TRBV2 with TRBJ2-3; no DNA is available, so the TRBD1 call from TCRdb remains unchecked. Per the germline V gene, CDR1 is SNHLY and CDR2 is FYNNEI. This CDR3 spans 13 amino acids. CDR3 sequence reads: CASSPDGRDTQYF.

The rearrangement joins TRBV18 to TRBJ1-6; TCRdb gives TRBD1 as the D gene, but with no DNA this cannot be confirmed. From germline, CDR1 is KGHSH and CDR2 LQKENI. The CDR3 covers 15 residues. Here the CDR3 reads CASSPGTVPNSPLHF.

The chain couples TRBV24-1 to TRBJ1-2. Germline lookup yields CDR1 KGHDR and CDR2 SFDVKD. The CDR3 runs to 13 residues. The CDR3 sequence is CATSDFAGYGYTF.

The chain has TRBV7-8 and TRBJ2-2; TCRdb names TRBD2, which stays unverified in the absence of DNA. Looked up from germline, CDR1 is SGHVS and CDR2 is FQNEAQ. The CDR3 spans 15 residues. The CDR3 sequence is CASDRTSGNPGELFF. The full variable domain, its missing parts supplied by reference TRBV7-8 and TRBJ2-2, is GAGVSQSPRYKVAKRGQDVALRCDPISGHVSLFWYQQALGQGPEFLTYFQNEAQLDKSGLPSDRFFAERPEGSVSTLKIQRTQQEDSAVYLCASDRTSGNPGELFFGEGSRLTVL.

The gene calls are TRBV5-5 and TRBJ1-1. This CDR3 contains 13 residues. The germline V gene encodes CDR1 SGHKS and CDR2 YYEKEE (reference sequence). CDR3 protein: CASSFSWWEEAFF.

J is TRBJ2-1 and V is TRBV12-3 or TRBV12-4; TCRdb reports TRBD1, a call that lacks DNA to check it against. This CDR3 contains 14 residues. This CDR3 reads CASSTRGTLNEQFF.

The chain joins TRBV20-1 to TRBJ2-5. There are 15 residues in the CDR3. Germline CDR1 and CDR2: DFQATT and SNEGSKA (reference sequence). Here the CDR3 reads CSAREQTMSQETQYF.

J is TRBJ2-7 and V is TRBV5-1; no DNA is available, so the TRBD2 call from TCRdb remains unchecked. From germline, CDR1 is SGHRS and CDR2 YFSETQ. This CDR3 region has 15 residues. The CDR3 here is CASSLLADAFYEQYF.